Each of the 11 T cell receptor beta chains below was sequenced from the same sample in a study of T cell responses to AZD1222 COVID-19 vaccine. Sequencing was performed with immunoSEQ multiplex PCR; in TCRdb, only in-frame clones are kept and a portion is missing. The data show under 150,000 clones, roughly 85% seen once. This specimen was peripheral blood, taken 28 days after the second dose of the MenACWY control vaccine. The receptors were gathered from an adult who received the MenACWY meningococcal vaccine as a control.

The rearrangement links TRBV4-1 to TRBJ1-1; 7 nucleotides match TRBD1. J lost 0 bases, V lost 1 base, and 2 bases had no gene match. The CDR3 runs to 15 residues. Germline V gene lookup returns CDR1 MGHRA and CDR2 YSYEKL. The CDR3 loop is CASSQADRMNTEAFF. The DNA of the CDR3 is TGCGCCAGCAGCCAAGCGGACAGGATGAACACTGAAGCTTTCTTT.

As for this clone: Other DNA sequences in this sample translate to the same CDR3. The CDR3 loop reads CATSDLDSTDTQYF. CDR3 sequence (DNA): TGTGCCACCAGTGACCTGGACAGCACAGATACGCAGTATTTT. The chain couples TRBV24-1 to TRBJ2-3, with unresolved D. Trimming cost V 4 bases and J 0 bases, with 7 bases left between them. This CDR3 spans 14 amino acids. Germline V CDR1 and CDR2: KGHDR, SFDVKD.

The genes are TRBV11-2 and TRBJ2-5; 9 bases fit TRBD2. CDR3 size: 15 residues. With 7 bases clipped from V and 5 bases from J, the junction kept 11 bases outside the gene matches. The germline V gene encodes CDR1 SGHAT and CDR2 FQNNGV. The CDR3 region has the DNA TGTGCCAGCACCGATGTAGCGGGGGCACGGGAGACCCAGTACTTC. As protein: CASTDVAGARETQYF.

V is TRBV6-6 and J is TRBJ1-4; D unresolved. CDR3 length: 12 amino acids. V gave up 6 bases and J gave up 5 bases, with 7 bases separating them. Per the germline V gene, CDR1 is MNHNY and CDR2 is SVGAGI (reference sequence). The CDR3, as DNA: TGTGCCAGCAGCACGGCGAATGAAAAACTGTTTTTT. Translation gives CASSTANEKLFF.

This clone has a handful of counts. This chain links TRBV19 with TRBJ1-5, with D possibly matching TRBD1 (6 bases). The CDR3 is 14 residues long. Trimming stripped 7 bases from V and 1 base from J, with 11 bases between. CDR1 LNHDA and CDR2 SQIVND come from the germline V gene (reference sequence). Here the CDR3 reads CASITQGSNQPQHF. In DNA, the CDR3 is TGTGCCAGTATTACGCAGGGGAGCAATCAGCCCCAGCATTTT.

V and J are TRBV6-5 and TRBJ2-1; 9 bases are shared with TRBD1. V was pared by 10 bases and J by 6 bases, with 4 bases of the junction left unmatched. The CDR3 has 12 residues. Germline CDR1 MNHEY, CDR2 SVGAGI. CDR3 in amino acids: CATWTGANEQFF. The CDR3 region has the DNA TGTGCCACCTGGACAGGGGCCAATGAGCAGTTCTTC.

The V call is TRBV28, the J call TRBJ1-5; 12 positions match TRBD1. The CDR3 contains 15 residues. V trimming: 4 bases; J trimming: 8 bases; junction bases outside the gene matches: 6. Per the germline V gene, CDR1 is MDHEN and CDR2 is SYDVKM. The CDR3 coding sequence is TGTGCCAGCAGTTCCGGGACAGGGGGCCGGGAGCCCCAGCATTTT. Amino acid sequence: CASSSGTGGREPQHF.

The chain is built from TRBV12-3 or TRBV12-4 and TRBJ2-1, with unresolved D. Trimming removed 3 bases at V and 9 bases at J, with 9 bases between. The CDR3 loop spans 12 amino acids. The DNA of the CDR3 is TGTGCCAGCAGTTTCGGAACGGGTGAGCAGTTCTTC. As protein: CASSFGTGEQFF.

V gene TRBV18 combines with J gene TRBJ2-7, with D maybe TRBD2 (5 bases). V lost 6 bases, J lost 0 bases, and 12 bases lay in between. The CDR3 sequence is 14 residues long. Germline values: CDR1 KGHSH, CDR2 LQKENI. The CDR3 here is CASSTSGVSYEQYF. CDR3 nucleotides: TGTGCCAGCTCGACCAGCGGTGTCTCCTACGAGCAGTACTTC.

The DNA of the CDR3 is TGTGCCAGCAGTCGGGGCGGCGAGCAGTACTTC. Protein sequence: CASSRGGEQYF. The rearrangement links TRBV27 to TRBJ2-7; D tentatively fits TRBD1 or TRBD2 (5 bases each). The CDR3 runs 11 residues. The germline V and J ends were trimmed by 5 bases and 6 bases, with 8 bases remaining between them. The germline CDR1 and CDR2 sequences are MNHEY and SMNVEV (reference sequence).

The CDR3 here is CASRFDYRFDLYVHNEQFF. CDR3 bases: TGCGCCAGCAGATTTGATTACAGGTTCGATCTATACGTACACAATGAGCAGTTCTTC. This rearrangement joins TRBV10-2 to TRBJ2-1, with TRBD1 as a possible D gene (5 bases). Trimming shortened V by 6 bases and J by 5 bases, and 29 bases separated the two germline ends. From germline, CDR1 is WSHSY and CDR2 SAAADI. The CDR3 has 19 residues.